This TCR beta chain comes out of a study of Graves' ophthalmopathy and Graves' hyperthyroidism. Newly diagnosed hyperthyroidism donors, aged 18 to 65, duration under 2 months. RNA transcripts provided the template for amplifying TCR beta CDR3 regions. Following a first-round RT-PCR that used HTBI primers, a second-round multiplex PCR was carried out. In TCRdb, the multiplex PCR reads were re-called with MiXCR into one record per CDR3 protein. Found here are around 520,000 distinct CDR3 sequences, less than 40% of them singletons; the top ten hold 3.5% to 5%. Study-wide findings and caveats: Its predictions of ophthalmopathy progression gave the model over 70% sensitivity and roughly 72% specificity. In blood, most expanded thyroid clonotypes above 0.001 frequency were also detected.

This clonotype was detected only a few times. The antigen is unknown. The sequence came from an adult man with Graves' hyperthyroidism. Sequencing was carried out using peripheral blood or thyroid tissue (not recorded which).

The CDR3 spells CSVGRVINEQFF. CDR3 in DNA: TGCAGCGTTGGGAGAGTAATCAATGAGCAGTTCTTC. The V and J genes are TRBV29-1 and TRBJ2-1; D unclear. CDR1 and CDR2 from the germline V gene are SQVTM and ANQGSEA. V shed 4 bases and J shed 6 bases, with 10 bases lying between them. This CDR3 comprises 12 residues.